This entry lists 8 T cell receptor beta chains sequenced from one sample in a study of T cell changes during pregnancy in multiple sclerosis. Produced via immunoSEQ multiplex PCR; TCRdb's table is partial and in-frame only. In the table there are more than 75,000 clones, about 94% of which are singletons. The input for sequencing was peripheral blood, taken in the third trimester of pregnancy. The receptor set was obtained from a female donor with multiple sclerosis, enrolled in a pregnancy study.

The rearrangement links TRBV4-2 to TRBJ2-1; 8 bases fit TRBD2. The CDR3 length is 14 residues. CDR1 is LGHNA, CDR2 YNFKEQ, per germline. Trimming removed 4 bases from V and 5 bases from J; junction bases left unmatched: 4. This chain's CDR3 is CASSLRGVDNEQFF. CDR3 in DNA: TGTGCCAGCAGCCTGCGGGGGGTTGACAATGAGCAGTTCTTC.

CDR3 region: CASGQGAGEKLFF. CDR3 sequence (DNA): TGTGCCAGCGGACAGGGGGCGGGTGAAAAACTGTTTTTT. The rearrangement links TRBV25-1 to TRBJ1-4, with 11 bases lining up with TRBD1. The V gene end was trimmed by 8 bases and the J gene end by 7 bases; junction bases not matched to a gene: 3. The germline V gene has CDR1 MGHDK and CDR2 SYGVNS. The CDR3 has 13 residues. Full variable domain (outside the CDR3, taken from reference TRBV25-1 and TRBJ1-4): EADIYQTPRYLVIGTGKKITLECSQTMGHDKMYWYQQDPGMELHLIHYSYGVNSTEKGDLSSESTVSRIRTEHFPLTLESARPSHTSQYLCASGQGAGEKLFFGSGTQLSVL.

V usage is TRBV14 and J usage is TRBJ1-6; no reliable D call. This CDR3 has 15 residues. The germline V gene has CDR1 SGHDN and CDR2 FVKESK. V gave up 0 bases and J gave up 13 bases, with 16 bases separating them. This chain's CDR3 is CASSQDLVGVTPLHF. The CDR3 DNA sequence: TGTGCCAGCAGCCAAGATCTGGTCGGGGTTACTCCCCTCCACTTT.

The chain is built from TRBV5-5 and TRBJ1-5, with D unresolved. CDR3 length equals 12 residues. V was trimmed by 2 bases and J by 7 bases, leaving 7 bases between them. Germline V lookup: CDR1 SGHKS, CDR2 YYEKEE (reference sequence). This CDR3 is CASSFDGQPQHF. CDR3 DNA sequence: TGTGCCAGCAGCTTCGACGGGCAGCCCCAGCATTTT.

This chain links TRBV7-8 with TRBJ1-5; D is uncertain. Trimming removed 4 bases at V and 4 bases at J, with 5 bases between. The CDR3 spans 12 residues. From germline, CDR1 is SGHVS and CDR2 FQNEAQ. The CDR3 region has the DNA TGTGCCAGCAGCTCCTTTAATCAGCCCCAGCATTTT. Translating it yields CASSSFNQPQHF.

V usage is TRBV29-1 and J usage is TRBJ2-5; D gene ambiguous. The CDR3 has 11 amino acids. Trimming removed 8 bases from V and 5 bases from J, with 12 bases in between. Germline CDR1 is SQVTM and CDR2 is ANQGSEA. In DNA form, the CDR3 reads TGCAGCACTAAGGAGTCGGAGACCCAGTACTTC. It encodes CSTKESETQYF.

The chain employs TRBV15 and TRBJ2-7; 9 bases agree with TRBD2. In germline, CDR1 is LNHNV, CDR2 YYDKDF (reference sequence). V dropped 1 base and J dropped 6; count of bases not matched to a gene: 4. The CDR3 spans 14 residues. CDR3 loop: CATSRALAGSEQYF. In DNA, the CDR3 is TGTGCCACCAGCAGAGCACTAGCGGGTTCCGAGCAGTACTTC. Together with reference TRBV15 and TRBJ2-7, the CDR3 gives the full variable domain: DAMVIQNPRYQVTQFGKPVTLSCSQTLNHNVMYWYQQKSSQAPKLLFHYYDKDFNNEADTPDNFQSRRPNTSFCFLDIRSPGLGDTAMYLCATSRALAGSEQYFGPGTRLTVT.

This chain links TRBV5-4 with TRBJ1-1; 9 bases line up with TRBD1. Germline loops: CDR1 SGHNT, CDR2 YYREEE (reference sequence). V shed 4 bases, J shed 3 bases, and the junction held 7 bases outside the gene matches. The CDR3 has 15 residues. CDR3 bases: TGTGCCAGCAGCCCGGGACAGGGTAGAGACACTGAAGCTTTCTTT. Its protein product is CASSPGQGRDTEAFF. The variable domain in full, completed from reference TRBV5-4 and TRBJ1-1, reads ETGVTQSPTHLIKTRGQQVTLRCSSQSGHNTVSWYQQALGQGPQFIFQYYREEENGRGNFPPRFSGLQFPNYSSELNVNALELDDSALYLCASSPGQGRDTEAFFGQGTRLTVV.